This TCR beta chain was observed in a study of T cell repertoires in cytomegalovirus infection. In the study overall: The authors used CMV epitopes that were HLA-C-restricted (recently identified) and HLA-B-restricted (well studied). Matching HLA type, along with CMV infection, was indicated by public TCR beta signatures.

The length of the CDR3 is 15 residues. The germline V gene encodes CDR1 SGHAT and CDR2 FQNNGV. After removal of 6 bases from V and 7 bases from J, the junction contained 10 bases not matched to a gene. TCRdb re-analysed the reads in MiXCR, keeping a single row per CDR3 protein. Of some 500,000 distinct CDR3 sequences in the sample, over 35% were seen once. To note about this clonotype: The antigen is unknown.

The J gene is TRBJ2-2, the V gene TRBV11-2; 8 nucleotides match TRBD2. The sample in question was cultured PBMCs, obtained from culture after CMV antigen stimulation. The sequence was collected from a human donor in good health (CMV status not recorded). Some clones in this sample may be carry-over from other donors' samples. The CDR3 sequence is CASRPIAGRGGELFF. In DNA form, the CDR3 reads TGTGCCAGCAGGCCCATAGCGGGACGGGGCGGGGAGCTGTTTTTT.